Below are 6 T cell receptor beta chains sequenced from a single sample in a study of cytomegalovirus exposure and HLA in healthy donors. PCR involved 60 Vbeta and 13 Jbeta primers. Sequencing used immunoSEQ multiplex PCR; TCRdb keeps in-frame clones, though not all of them. The sample includes roughly 100,000 clones, 75% of them seen just once. Sequenced sample: PBMCs. The origin of the receptors is a male donor in good health and CMV-seropositive.

V gene TRBV5-1 combines with J gene TRBJ2-2, with D possibly matching TRBD2 (5 bases). Germline V gene sequence: CDR1 SGHRS, CDR2 YFSETQ. Trimming cost V 6 bases and J 0 bases, with 9 bases left between them. The length of the CDR3 is 14 residues. The CDR3 DNA follows: TGCGCCAGCATGGGGAGCGCGAACACCGGGGAGCTGTTTTTT. Residues: CASMGSANTGELFF.

The chain recombines TRBV28 with TRBJ2-5, with TRBD1 matching 12 bases. Germline values: CDR1 MDHEN, CDR2 SYDVKM. Trimming at V came to 5 bases and at J to 5 bases, leaving 9 bases not matched to a gene. The CDR3 is 16 amino acids. DNA for the CDR3: TGTGCCAGCAGTAAACCGGGACAGGGGGCGCGGGAGACCCAGTACTTC. Its translation is CASSKPGQGARETQYF.

The gene calls are TRBV10-2 and TRBJ2-5, with 10 bases matching TRBD2. This CDR3 comprises 15 residues. Germline V gene sequence: CDR1 WSHSY, CDR2 SAAADI. V lost 6 bases to trimming and J lost 5 bases; unmatched junction nucleotides: 9. The CDR3 sequence is CASSGTSEVIETQYF. The DNA for the CDR3 is TGCGCCAGCAGCGGGACTAGCGAGGTGATTGAGACCCAGTACTTC.

The chain carries TRBV14 and TRBJ1-3; 8 nucleotides align to TRBD1. Per germline, CDR1 SGHDN and CDR2 FVKESK. The CDR3 has 14 residues. Losses at the gene ends were 1 base for V and 14 bases for J; bases not matched to a gene: 10. CDR3 sequence reads: CASSQGRDRPPLYF. As DNA, the CDR3 is TGTGCCAGCAGCCAAGGCCGGGACAGGCCTCCCCTATATTTT.

This sequence joins TRBV2 and TRBJ2-7, with 12 bases aligning to TRBD1. The length of the CDR3 is 15 residues. Germline CDR1 reads SNHLY; CDR2 reads FYNNEI. V dropped 2 bases and J dropped 7; count of bases not matched to a gene: 6. As DNA, the CDR3 is TGTGCCAGCAGTGAAACGGGACAGGGGGCGGAGGAGCAGTACTTC. Its translation: CASSETGQGAEEQYF.

This clone was counted only a few times. This chain joins TRBV19 and TRBJ1-4; 7 positions match TRBD1. J gave up 7 bases and V 6 bases, and 8 bases lay outside the gene matches. Germline-derived CDR1 and CDR2 are LNHDA and SQIVND (reference sequence). This CDR3 comprises 14 residues. Here the CDR3 reads CASRSTGDTEKLFF. The DNA for the CDR3 is TGTGCCAGTAGATCCACAGGGGATACTGAAAAACTGTTTTTT.